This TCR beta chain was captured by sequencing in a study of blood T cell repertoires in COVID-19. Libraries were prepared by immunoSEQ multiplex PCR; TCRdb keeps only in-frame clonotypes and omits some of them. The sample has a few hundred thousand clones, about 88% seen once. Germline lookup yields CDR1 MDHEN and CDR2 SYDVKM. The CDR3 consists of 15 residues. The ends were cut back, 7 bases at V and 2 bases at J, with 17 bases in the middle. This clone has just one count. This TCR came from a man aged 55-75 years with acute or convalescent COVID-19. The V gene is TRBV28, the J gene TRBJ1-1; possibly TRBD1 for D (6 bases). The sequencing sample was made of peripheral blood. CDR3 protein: CASISYGGANTEAFF. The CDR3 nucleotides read TGTGCCAGCATTTCATACGGGGGGGCAAACACTGAAGCTTTCTTT.